The source of this T cell receptor beta chain is a study of post-analysis software for immune sequencing data. Overall study: Progressive-relapsing, secondary progressive and relapsing-remitting multiple sclerosis were among the disease courses included.

Overall study findings and caveats: Controls showed lower frequencies than patients for five TRBV segments, and TRBV5-6, TRBV5-1 and TRBV20-1 were among these. Multiple sclerosis was associated with a significant reduction in normalized Chao1 diversity relative to controls. Samples from a shared batch, those prepared together, strongly co-clustered by F measure.

Prepared libraries of TCR beta cDNA carried unique molecular identifiers. Each batch of roughly 0.9 to 11 million T cells produced hundreds of thousands of cDNA molecules. A single record per CDR3 protein comes from TCRdb applying MiXCR to the PCR reads. The table lists approximately 730,000 distinct CDR3 sequences, around 45% of them singletons. The germline gives CDR1 DFQATT, CDR2 SNEGSKA (reference sequence). This CDR3 contains 15 residues. Germline trimming cut 5 bases from V and 6 bases from J; bases unmatched to any gene: 13. Comment on this clonotype: Antigen unknown.

The sequenced material came from blood. This receptor was taken from a girl under 18 with multiple sclerosis. V is TRBV20-1 and J is TRBJ2-3, with 8 nucleotides matching TRBD2. In nucleotides, the CDR3 is TGCAGTGCTCAGGCTAGCGGGCGGTTTGTGGATACGCAGTATTTT. Translation gives CSAQASGRFVDTQYF.